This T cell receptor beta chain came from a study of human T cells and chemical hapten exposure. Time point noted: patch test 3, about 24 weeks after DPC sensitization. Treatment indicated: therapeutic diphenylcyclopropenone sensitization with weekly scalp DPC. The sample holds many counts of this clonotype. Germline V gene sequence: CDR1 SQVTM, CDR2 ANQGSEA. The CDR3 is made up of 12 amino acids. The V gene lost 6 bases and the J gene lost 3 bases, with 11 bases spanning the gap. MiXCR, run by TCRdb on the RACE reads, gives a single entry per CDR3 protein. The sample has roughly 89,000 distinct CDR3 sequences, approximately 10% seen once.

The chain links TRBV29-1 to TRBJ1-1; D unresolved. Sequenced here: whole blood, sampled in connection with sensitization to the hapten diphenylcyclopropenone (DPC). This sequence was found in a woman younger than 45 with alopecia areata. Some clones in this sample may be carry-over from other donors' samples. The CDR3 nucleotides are TGCAGCGTGCCCAGAGAGGACACTGAAGCTTTCTTT. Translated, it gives CSVPREDTEAFF. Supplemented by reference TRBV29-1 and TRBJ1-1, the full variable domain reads SAVISQKPSRDICQRGTSLTIQCQVDSQVTMMFWYRQQPGQSLTLIATANQGSEATYESGFVIDKFPISRPNLTFSTLTVSNMSPEDSSIYLCSVPREDTEAFFGQGTRLTVV.